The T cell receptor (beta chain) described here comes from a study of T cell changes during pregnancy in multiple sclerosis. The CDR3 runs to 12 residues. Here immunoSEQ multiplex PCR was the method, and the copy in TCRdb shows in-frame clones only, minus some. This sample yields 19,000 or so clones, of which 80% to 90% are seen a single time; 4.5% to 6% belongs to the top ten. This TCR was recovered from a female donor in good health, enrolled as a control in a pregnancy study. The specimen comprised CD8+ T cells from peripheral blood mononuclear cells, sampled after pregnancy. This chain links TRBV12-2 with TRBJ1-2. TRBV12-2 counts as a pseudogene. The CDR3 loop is CASRLNSGGYTF. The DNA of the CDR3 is TGTGCAAGTCGCTTAAACAGCGGGGGCTACACCTTC.